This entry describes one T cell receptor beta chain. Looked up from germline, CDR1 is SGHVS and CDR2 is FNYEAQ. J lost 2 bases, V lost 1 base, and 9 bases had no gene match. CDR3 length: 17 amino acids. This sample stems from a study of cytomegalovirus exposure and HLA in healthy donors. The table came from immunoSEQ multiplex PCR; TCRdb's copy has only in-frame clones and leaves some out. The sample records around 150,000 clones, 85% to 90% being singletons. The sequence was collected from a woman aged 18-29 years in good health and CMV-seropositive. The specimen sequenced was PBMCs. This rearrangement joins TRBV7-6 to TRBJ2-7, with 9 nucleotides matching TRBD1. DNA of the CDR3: TGTGCCAGCAGCTTAGTCTTCCCGGGACAGGGAACCTACGAGCAGTACTTC. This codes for CASSLVFPGQGTYEQYF.